The 30 T cell receptor beta chains below all came from one sample that was sequenced in a study of blood T cell repertoires in COVID-19. Method: immunoSEQ multiplex PCR; TCRdb's copy keeps in-frame clones and lacks some. The table has 200,000 to 250,000 clones, about 82% seen once. The sample comprised peripheral blood. Receptor source: an older woman with COVID-19, enrolled during active disease.

J is TRBJ1-2 and V is TRBV11-3, with D possibly being TRBD1 (5 bases). The germline V and J ends were trimmed by 5 bases and 5 bases, with 21 bases remaining between them. This CDR3 spans 16 amino acids. Germline CDR1 SGHNT, CDR2 YENEEA. This chain's CDR3 is CASSPRGVAGMYGYTF. In DNA, the CDR3 is TGTGCCAGCAGCCCGCGGGGAGTGGCAGGGATGTATGGCTACACCTTC.

V usage is TRBV3-1 (or the pseudogene TRBV3-2) and J usage is TRBJ2-1; a possible D gene is TRBD1 (5 bases). With 3 bases removed from V and 6 bases from J, the gap between germline ends came to 12 bases. The germline V gene has CDR1 LGHDT and CDR2 YNNKEL (reference sequence). The CDR3 runs to 14 residues. The CDR3, as DNA: TGTGCCAGCAGCCACGCAGGGTACGTCAATGAGCAGTTCTTC. As protein: CASSHAGYVNEQFF.

V gene TRBV7-9 combines with J gene TRBJ2-5; a possible D gene is TRBD2 (5 bases). The CDR3 consists of 13 residues. The V gene's germline CDR1 is SEHNR and CDR2 FQNEAQ (reference sequence). V shed 5 bases and J shed 5 bases, with 12 bases lying between them. The CDR3 region is CASSIGGGETQYF. In DNA form, the CDR3 reads TGTGCCAGCAGCATCGGTGGCGGGGAGACCCAGTACTTC.

The sample holds one count of this clone. This chain joins TRBV6-5 and TRBJ1-5; D gene uncertain. The germline V gene has CDR1 MNHEY and CDR2 SVGAGI. The CDR3 contains 14 residues. V lost 5 bases to trimming and J lost 6 bases, with 14 bases between them. The CDR3 sequence: CASSKTRPGQPQHF. The CDR3 region has the DNA TGTGCCAGCAGTAAGACCAGGCCTGGTCAGCCCCAGCATTTT.

V and J are TRBV15 and TRBJ1-4; 9 positions agree with TRBD1. The CDR3 spans 17 residues. Germline CDR1 is LNHNV and CDR2 is YYDKDF (reference sequence). The ends lost 2 bases at V and 5 bases at J; junction bases unmatched: 9. Written as DNA, the CDR3 is TGTGCCACCAGCAGACCCCCGGGACAGGGAATGAATGAAAAACTGTTTTTT. This codes for CATSRPPGQGMNEKLFF. The full variable domain, with the rest looked up from reference TRBV15 and TRBJ1-4, is DAMVIQNPRYQVTQFGKPVTLSCSQTLNHNVMYWYQQKSSQAPKLLFHYYDKDFNNEADTPDNFQSRRPNTSFCFLDIRSPGLGDTAMYLCATSRPPGQGMNEKLFFGSGTQLSVL.

The gene calls are TRBV29-1 and TRBJ1-1; 7 positions agree with TRBD1. CDR1 is SQVTM and CDR2 is ANQGSEA in the germline V gene. CDR3 length equals 15 residues. After removal of 6 bases from V and 3 bases from J, the junction contained 13 bases not matched to a gene. The CDR3 nucleotides read TGCAGCGTCGTTACCCCGGGCCAGGGGGACACTGAAGCTTTCTTT. Translated, it gives CSVVTPGQGDTEAFF.

The V call is TRBV10-3, the J call TRBJ2-3; TRBD2 matches at 7 bases. Germline-derived CDR1 and CDR2 are ENHRY and SYGVKD. The CDR3 length is 12 residues. The V segment lost 10 bases and the J segment 4 bases; nucleotides outside the gene matches: 5. CDR3 amino acids: CATTSVADTQYF. CDR3 in DNA: TGTGCCACCACTAGCGTAGCAGATACGCAGTATTTT.

This clone was counted between two and nine times. This chain links TRBV3-1 (or the pseudogene TRBV3-2) with TRBJ1-1; D might be TRBD1 (6 bases). With 1 base removed from V and 0 bases from J, the gap between germline ends came to 15 bases. CDR3 length: 17 residues. Germline V gives CDR1 LGHDT, CDR2 YNNKEL (reference sequence). The CDR3 reads CASSQAYLGHLNTEAFF. The CDR3 DNA sequence: TGTGCCAGCAGCCAAGCGTACCTGGGACATCTGAACACTGAAGCTTTCTTT.

V and J are TRBV12-3 or TRBV12-4 and TRBJ2-2, with no clear D. V lost 5 bases and J 2 bases, leaving 6 bases between the germline ends. This CDR3 is built from 13 residues. The CDR3 DNA reads as TGTGCCAGCAGTACTACAAACACCGGGGAGCTGTTTTTT. Its protein product is CASSTTNTGELFF.

The rearrangement links TRBV19 to TRBJ1-2; TRBD1 might be the D (5 bases). V lost 3 bases, J lost 6 bases, and 11 bases lay in between. Per germline, CDR1 LNHDA and CDR2 SQIVND (reference sequence). This CDR3 spans 13 amino acids. The CDR3 region is CASSMRQSDGYTF. CDR3 sequence (DNA): TGTGCCAGTAGTATGCGACAGTCCGATGGCTACACCTTC.

The chain employs TRBV9 and TRBJ2-7; 7 bases agree with TRBD2. The V and J ends lost 0 bases and 5 bases, in that order; junction bases with no gene match: 11. The CDR3 runs 16 residues. The germline CDR1 and CDR2 sequences are SGDLS and YYNGEE. This CDR3 reads CASSVVDGGSPHEQYF. The CDR3 region has the DNA TGTGCCAGCAGCGTAGTCGATGGCGGGAGCCCCCACGAGCAGTACTTC.

The sample holds one count of this clone. J is TRBJ1-1 and V is TRBV6-5; the D is unclear. There are 13 residues in the CDR3. Germline lookup yields CDR1 MNHEY and CDR2 SVGAGI. Trimming stripped 6 bases from V and 1 base from J, with 9 bases between. CDR3 residues: CASRSPKNTEAFF. The CDR3 DNA is TGTGCCAGCAGATCCCCAAAGAACACTGAAGCTTTCTTT.

The chain is built from TRBV11-1 and TRBJ2-1, with 13 bases that match TRBD2. The ends lost 5 bases at V and 6 bases at J; junction bases unmatched: 4. The CDR3 runs 15 residues. Germline CDR1 and CDR2: SGHAT and FQDESV (reference sequence). CDR3 in amino acids: CASSLGLAGINEQFF. CDR3 in DNA: TGTGCCAGCAGCCTGGGACTAGCGGGAATCAATGAGCAGTTCTTC.

The chain couples TRBV5-5 to TRBJ1-6; D unresolved. V lost 0 bases, J lost 8 bases, and 12 bases lay in between. The CDR3 runs 15 residues. In germline, CDR1 is SGHKS, CDR2 YYEKEE (reference sequence). The CDR3 region is CASSLVGGEDSPLHF. In DNA form, the CDR3 reads TGTGCCAGCAGCTTGGTGGGCGGGGAGGATTCACCCCTCCACTTT.

The chain joins TRBV7-2 to TRBJ1-3; 7 nucleotides match TRBD1. J was trimmed by 4 bases and V by 4 bases; bases with no gene match: 4. CDR3 length: 14 amino acids. Germline V CDR1 and CDR2: SGHTA, FQGNSA. The CDR3 nucleotides read TGTGCCAGCAGCTCCGGACAGGTCGGAAACACCATATATTTT. Translating gives CASSSGQVGNTIYF.

This clone was found a few times. V and J are TRBV10-3 and TRBJ1-1, with 9 bases aligning to TRBD1. From germline, CDR1 is ENHRY and CDR2 SYGVKD. This CDR3 is 16 amino acids long. Trimming removed 6 bases from V and 0 bases from J; junction bases left unmatched: 8. CDR3 bases: TGTGCCATCAGGGGACAGGGTCGGATAATGAACACTGAAGCTTTCTTT. Its protein product is CAIRGQGRIMNTEAFF.

This clone was picked up a small number of times. J is TRBJ2-5 and V is TRBV7-9; TRBD2 matches 12 bases. The trim removed 5 bases at V and 7 bases at J, leaving 14 bases unmatched. CDR3 size: 17 residues. The germline CDR1 and CDR2 sequences are SEHNR and FQNEAQ (reference sequence). The chain's CDR3 is CASSRPLLAGGPVTQYF. As DNA, the CDR3 is TGTGCCAGCAGCCGCCCATTGCTAGCGGGGGGGCCGGTGACCCAGTACTTC.

V and J are TRBV5-1 and TRBJ1-1, with D tentatively TRBD1 (6 bases). This CDR3 comprises 13 residues. The V gene lost 2 bases and the J gene lost 7 bases, with 12 bases spanning the gap. The germline CDR1 and CDR2 sequences are SGHRS and YFSETQ. The DNA of the CDR3 is TGCGCCAGCAGCTTCTTACAGGGCAATGAAGCTTTCTTT. Protein sequence: CASSFLQGNEAFF.

The CDR3 DNA follows: TGTGCCAGCAGCCAAGAAGGCCAACTAGCGGGAGAGGTTCGGTACTTC. Protein: CASSQEGQLAGEVRYF. This chain joins TRBV3-1 (or the pseudogene TRBV3-2) and TRBJ2-7; 11 bases fit TRBD2. The CDR3 covers 16 residues. The germline V gene has CDR1 LGHDT and CDR2 YNNKEL (reference sequence). The ends lost 0 bases at V and 12 bases at J; junction bases unmatched: 13.

A remark on this clone: Other DNA sequences in this sample translate to the same CDR3. The genes are TRBV12-3 or TRBV12-4 and TRBJ1-1, with 7 bases identical to TRBD1. The CDR3 contains 13 residues. V trimming: 5 bases; J trimming: 1 base; junction bases outside the gene matches: 1. This CDR3 reads CASSRQGNTEAFF. The DNA of the CDR3 is TGTGCCAGCAGTAGACAGGGGAACACTGAAGCTTTCTTT.

The chain employs TRBV5-1 and TRBJ1-1, with 7 bases that match TRBD1. The CDR3 extends over 15 amino acids. The germline CDR1 and CDR2 sequences are SGHRS and YFSETQ. Trimming at V came to 4 bases and at J to 1 base, leaving 7 bases not matched to a gene. CDR3 in amino acids: CASSPRQGPNTEAFF. The DNA of the CDR3 is TGCGCCAGCAGCCCCAGACAGGGACCGAACACTGAAGCTTTCTTT.

The chain has TRBV6-4 and TRBJ2-1; the match to TRBD2 covers 7 bases. The CDR3 extends over 15 amino acids. The V and J ends lost 4 bases and 4 bases, in that order; junction bases with no gene match: 7. Germline V gives CDR1 MRHNA, CDR2 SNTAGT. This CDR3 is CASSVTAGNYNEQFF. CDR3 nucleotides: TGTGCCAGCAGTGTCACAGCGGGGAATTACAATGAGCAGTTCTTC.

The rearrangement uses TRBV11-3 and TRBJ2-1; 10 positions match TRBD2. Trimming at V came to 0 bases and at J to 5 bases, leaving 1 base not matched to a gene. The CDR3 covers 15 residues. CDR1 and CDR2 from the germline V gene are SGHNT and YENEEA. The CDR3, as DNA: TGTGCCAGCAGCTTAGAACTAGCGGGAAACAATGAGCAGTTCTTC. It specifies CASSLELAGNNEQFF.

CDR3 in amino acids: CASSQEGTGGYEQYF. The CDR3 DNA reads as TGTGCCAGCAGCCAAGAGGGGACAGGGGGCTACGAGCAGTACTTC. The chain is built from TRBV4-2 and TRBJ2-7; 11 bases fit TRBD1. Germline CDR1 reads LGHNA; CDR2 reads YNFKEQ. This CDR3 is built from 15 residues. Trimming at V came to 0 bases and at J to 3 bases, leaving 1 base not matched to a gene.

The J gene is TRBJ1-6, the V gene TRBV11-3; D is uncertain. Germline CDR1 is SGHNT and CDR2 is YENEEA. V lost 3 bases and J 9 bases, leaving 12 bases between the germline ends. The CDR3 covers 14 residues. The CDR3 region is CASSFDYMGSPLHF. The CDR3 bases are TGTGCCAGCAGCTTTGACTATATGGGTTCACCCCTCCACTTT.

The V call is TRBV5-4, the J call TRBJ1-3; D is unresolved. Germline CDR1 is SGHNT and CDR2 is YYREEE (reference sequence). The CDR3 is 15 amino acids. The ends were cut back, 0 bases at V and 5 bases at J, with 12 bases in the middle. CDR3 in DNA: TGTGCCAGCAGCTTGGCCAGTAATCCCCGAAACACCATATATTTT. Amino acid sequence: CASSLASNPRNTIYF.

This sequence joins TRBV5-4 and TRBJ1-5; the match to TRBD1 covers 7 bases. The CDR3 extends over 13 amino acids. Trimming cost V 1 base and J 7 bases; bases outside gene matches: 2. CDR1 and CDR2 (germline): SGHNT, YYREEE (reference sequence). The CDR3: CASSLRGQQPQHF. The CDR3, as DNA: TGTGCCAGCAGCTTGAGGGGGCAGCAGCCCCAGCATTTT.

V and J are TRBV6-5 and TRBJ2-7, with 11 bases lining up with TRBD1. CDR1 and CDR2 (germline): MNHEY, SVGAGI. J was trimmed by 2 bases and V by 5 bases; bases with no gene match: 2. The CDR3 has 14 amino acids. The CDR3 loop is CASSPDRGPYEQYF. CDR3 nucleotides: TGTGCCAGCAGTCCGGACAGGGGGCCCTACGAGCAGTACTTC.

This clone was observed once. The genes are TRBV19 and TRBJ1-5; tentative D call: TRBD1 (5 bases). The V end lost 4 bases, the J end lost 2 bases, and 21 bases lay between the germline ends. This CDR3 region has 18 residues. Germline V lookup: CDR1 LNHDA, CDR2 SQIVND (reference sequence). CDR3 loop: CASSKGLSDSRGNQPQHF. The CDR3 DNA sequence: TGTGCCAGTAGTAAGGGACTCTCGGACTCGAGAGGCAATCAGCCCCAGCATTTT.

This chain's CDR3 is CASSLEREAHNEQFF. The CDR3 DNA reads TGTGCCAGCAGTTTAGAGCGGGAGGCCCACAATGAGCAGTTCTTC. The chain joins TRBV27 to TRBJ2-1; 9 nucleotides line up with TRBD2. Germline-derived CDR1 and CDR2 are MNHEY and SMNVEV (reference sequence). The CDR3 runs to 15 residues. V gave up 2 bases and J gave up 5 bases; unmatched junction bases: 4.